The 14 T cell receptor beta chains below come from one sample, sequenced in a study of T-cell reconstitution after alpha-beta-depleted transplantation in children. Unique molecular identifiers were used to barcode this TCRbeta library. TCRdb passed the PCR reads through MiXCR, listing each CDR3 protein once. The repertoire includes around 71,000 distinct CDR3 sequences, about 7.3% of them detected once, and 2% to 3% sits in the top ten. The sample was PBMCs from the stem cell graft donor, taken from the stem cell graft. The origin of the receptors is a human donor who donated a stem cell graft to a child with acute lymphoblastic leukemia.

The V and J genes are TRBV12-3 or TRBV12-4 and TRBJ1-5; 9 bases line up with TRBD1. The CDR3 has 15 residues. V lost 4 bases, J lost 2 bases, and 3 bases stayed unmatched. In DNA form, the CDR3 reads TGTGCCAGCAGTTCGGACAGGGGTGGCAATCAGCCCCAGCATTTT. It is translated as CASSSDRGGNQPQHF.

This clonotype has a count of ten or more. The chain links TRBV5-5 to TRBJ2-1; TRBD1 might be the D (5 bases). V was clipped by 0 bases and J by 2 bases, with 12 bases between them. The CDR3 sequence is 16 residues long. CDR1 and CDR2 (germline): SGHKS, YYEKEE (reference sequence). Here the CDR3 DNA reads TGTGCCAGCAGCTTGGAATCAGGGTATCCCTACAATGAGCAGTTCTTC. As protein: CASSLESGYPYNEQFF.

In its sample, this clonotype was seen many times. This chain joins TRBV29-1 and TRBJ2-1; 8 nucleotides align to TRBD1. Germline CDR1 and CDR2: SQVTM and ANQGSEA. The J segment lost 6 bases and the V segment lost 7 bases, leaving 8 bases of the junction unmatched. The CDR3 length is 13 residues. CDR3 amino acids: CSAGGDPPNEQFF. The CDR3 DNA follows: TGCAGCGCAGGGGGCGACCCCCCCAATGAGCAGTTCTTC.

This clonotype was detected many times. The chain recombines TRBV29-1 with TRBJ1-1; 7 bases align to TRBD1. Trimming cost V 4 bases and J 10 bases; bases outside gene matches: 9. Germline values: CDR1 SQVTM, CDR2 ANQGSEA. The CDR3 is 12 amino acids. This CDR3 is CSVAEGARSAFF. In DNA, the CDR3 is TGCAGCGTTGCGGAGGGGGCGCGATCAGCTTTCTTT.

There are a few counts of this clonotype. The chain carries TRBV19 and TRBJ1-1; no firm D call. This CDR3 is 14 amino acids long. Germline V lookup: CDR1 LNHDA, CDR2 SQIVND (reference sequence). With 1 base removed from V and 7 bases from J, the gap between germline ends came to 13 bases. In DNA form, the CDR3 reads TGTGCCAGTAGTATAGGAACGGTCCGCGTTGAAGCTTTCTTT. Translated, it gives CASSIGTVRVEAFF.

The gene calls are TRBV29-1 and TRBJ2-2; 9 positions match TRBD2. V shed 4 bases and J 10 bases; nucleotides not matched to a gene: 16. The CDR3 loop spans 16 amino acids. Per germline, CDR1 SQVTM and CDR2 ANQGSEA. The CDR3, as DNA: TGCAGCGTTGTTGATTGGCGGGAGGGCAACACCATGGAGCTGTTTTTT. Its protein is CSVVDWREGNTMELFF.

CDR3 nucleotide sequence: TGTGCCAGCAGCTTCCAGGGAGGCGAGCAGTACTTC. Translation gives CASSFQGGEQYF. The chain joins TRBV7-3 to TRBJ2-7, with D perhaps TRBD2 (6 bases). CDR3 length: 12 amino acids. The V gene's germline CDR1 is SGHTA and CDR2 FQGTGA. Deletions cut 3 bases from V and 6 bases from J, with 9 bases between.

This clonotype was seen a handful of times. The J gene is TRBJ1-2, the V gene TRBV18; D may be TRBD1 (5 bases). This CDR3 has 13 residues. V was shortened by 2 bases and J by 2 bases, with 6 bases between the two germline ends. Germline loops: CDR1 KGHSH, CDR2 LQKENI. CDR3 in DNA: TGTGCCAGCTCACCAGGGGGGAACTATGGCTACACCTTC. Residues: CASSPGGNYGYTF.

J is TRBJ2-5 and V is TRBV18, with D uncertain. V lost 0 bases and J lost 4, with 6 bases in between. CDR1 and CDR2 from the germline V gene are KGHSH and LQKENI. CDR3 length: 13 residues. CDR3 residues: CASSPPPSETQYF. CDR3 bases: TGTGCCAGCTCACCACCGCCCTCAGAGACCCAGTACTTC.

This clonotype was recorded many times. The chain joins TRBV4-2 to TRBJ1-2; 7 nucleotides line up with TRBD1. Germline CDR1 is LGHNA and CDR2 is YNFKEQ. This CDR3 contains 16 residues. J gave up 0 bases and V 0 bases, and 4 bases lay outside the gene matches. DNA of the CDR3: TGTGCCAGCAGCCAAGATCCAGGGGGTACTAACTATGGCTACACCTTC. Its translation: CASSQDPGGTNYGYTF.

This clonotype was picked up many times. J is TRBJ1-6 and V is TRBV3-1, with no clear D. The CDR3 has 16 residues. The germline V gene encodes CDR1 LGHDT and CDR2 YNNKEL (reference sequence). V lost 4 bases to trimming and J lost 7 bases, with 17 bases between them. The CDR3 bases are TGTGCCAGCAGCCCCGACGGAGGGAGAATGAATTCACCCCTCCACTTT. Translated: CASSPDGGRMNSPLHF. Full variable domain (missing parts from reference TRBV3-1 and TRBJ1-6): DTAVSQTPKYLVTQMGNDKSIKCEQNLGHDTMYWYKQDSKKFLKIMFSYNNKELIINETVPNRFSPKSPDKAHLNLHINSLELGDSAVYFCASSPDGGRMNSPLHFGNGTRLTVT.

This clonotype was found many times. This chain uses TRBV20-1 with TRBJ2-5; D uncertain. V shed 5 bases and J shed 2 bases, with 3 bases lying between them. Germline CDR1 is DFQATT and CDR2 is SNEGSKA (reference sequence). The CDR3 loop spans 10 amino acids. CDR3 protein: CSASQETQYF. CDR3 nucleotides: TGCAGTGCTTCGCAAGAGACCCAGTACTTC.

The table lists this clonotype with many counts. The V gene is TRBV29-1, the J gene TRBJ2-5; maybe TRBD1 (6 bases). The CDR3 loop spans 13 amino acids. V dropped 5 bases and J dropped 5 bases, with 15 bases sitting between them. Germline V gives CDR1 SQVTM, CDR2 ANQGSEA. CDR3 nucleotides: TGCAGCGTTTCGACAGGTCGCCCGGAGACCCAGTACTTC. Translated, it gives CSVSTGRPETQYF.

This clonotype was seen many times. This sequence joins TRBV5-1 and TRBJ2-7, with 10 nucleotides matching TRBD1. The V and J ends lost 0 bases and 5 bases, in that order; junction bases with no gene match: 2. The CDR3 runs to 14 residues. Germline CDR1 is SGHRS and CDR2 is YFSETQ. CDR3 DNA sequence: TGCGCCAGCAGCTTGGATGGGACAGGGGACGAGCAGTACTTC. Translation gives CASSLDGTGDEQYF.